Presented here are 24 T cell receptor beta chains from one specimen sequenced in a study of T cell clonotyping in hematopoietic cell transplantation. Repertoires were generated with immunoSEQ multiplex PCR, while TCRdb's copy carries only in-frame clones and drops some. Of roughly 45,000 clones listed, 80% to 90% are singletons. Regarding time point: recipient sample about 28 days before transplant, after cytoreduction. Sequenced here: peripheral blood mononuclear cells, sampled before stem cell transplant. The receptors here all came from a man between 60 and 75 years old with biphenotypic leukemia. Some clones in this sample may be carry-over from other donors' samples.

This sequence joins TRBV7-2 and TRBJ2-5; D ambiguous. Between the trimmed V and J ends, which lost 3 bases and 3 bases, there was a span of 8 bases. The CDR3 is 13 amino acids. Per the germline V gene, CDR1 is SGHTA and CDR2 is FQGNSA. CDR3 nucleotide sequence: TGTGCCAGCAGCTTTAGGAGCGAAGAGACCCAGTACTTC. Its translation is CASSFRSEETQYF.

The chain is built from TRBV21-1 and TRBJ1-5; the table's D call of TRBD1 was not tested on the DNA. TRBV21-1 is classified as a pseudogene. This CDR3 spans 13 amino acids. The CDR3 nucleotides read TGTGCCAGCAGCAAGCGCAGGCGTCAGCCCCAGCATTTT. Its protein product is CASSKRRRQPQHF.

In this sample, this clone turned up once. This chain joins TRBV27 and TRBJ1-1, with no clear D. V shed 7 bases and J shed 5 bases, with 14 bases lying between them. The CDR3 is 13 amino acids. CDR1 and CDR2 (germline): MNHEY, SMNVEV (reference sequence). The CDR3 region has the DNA TGTGCCAGCACCAGGAGCCTAGGAACTGAAGCTTTCTTT. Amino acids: CASTRSLGTEAFF.

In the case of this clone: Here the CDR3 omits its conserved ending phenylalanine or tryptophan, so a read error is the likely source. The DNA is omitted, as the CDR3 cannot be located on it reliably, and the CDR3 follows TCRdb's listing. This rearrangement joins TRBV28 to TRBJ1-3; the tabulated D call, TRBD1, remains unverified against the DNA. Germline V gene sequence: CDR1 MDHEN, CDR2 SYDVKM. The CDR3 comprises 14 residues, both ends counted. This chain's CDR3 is CASSANPGQPFRWA.

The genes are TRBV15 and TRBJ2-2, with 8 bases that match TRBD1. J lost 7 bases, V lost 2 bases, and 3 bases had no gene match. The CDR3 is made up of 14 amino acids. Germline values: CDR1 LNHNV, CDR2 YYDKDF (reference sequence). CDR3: CATSRQGADGELFF. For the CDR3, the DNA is TGTGCCACCAGCAGACAGGGGGCGGACGGGGAGCTGTTTTTT.

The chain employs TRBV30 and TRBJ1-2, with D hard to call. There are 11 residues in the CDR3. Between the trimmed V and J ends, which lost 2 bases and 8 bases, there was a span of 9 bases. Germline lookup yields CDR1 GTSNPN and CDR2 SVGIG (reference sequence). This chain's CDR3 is CAWSLGFGYTF. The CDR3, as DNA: TGTGCCTGGAGTTTGGGGTTCGGCTACACCTTC. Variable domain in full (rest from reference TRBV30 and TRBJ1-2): SQTIHQWPATLVQPVGSPLSLECTVEGTSNPNLYWYRQAAGRGLQLLFYSVGIGQISSEVPQNLSASRPQDRQFILSSKKLLLSDSGFYLCAWSLGFGYTFGSGTRLTVV.

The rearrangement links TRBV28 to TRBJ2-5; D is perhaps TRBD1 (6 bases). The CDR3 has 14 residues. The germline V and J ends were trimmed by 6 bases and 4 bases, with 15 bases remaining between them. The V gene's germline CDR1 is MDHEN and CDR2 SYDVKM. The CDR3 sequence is CASSVGQSRETQYF. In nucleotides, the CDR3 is TGTGCCAGCAGCGTAGGACAGTCTCGAGAGACCCAGTACTTC.

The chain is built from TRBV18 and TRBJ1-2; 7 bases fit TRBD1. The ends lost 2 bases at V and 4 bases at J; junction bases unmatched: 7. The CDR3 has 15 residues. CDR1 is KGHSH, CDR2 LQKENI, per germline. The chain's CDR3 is CASSPELRTGYGYTF. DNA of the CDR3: TGTGCCAGCTCACCAGAGCTCCGGACAGGCTATGGCTACACCTTC.

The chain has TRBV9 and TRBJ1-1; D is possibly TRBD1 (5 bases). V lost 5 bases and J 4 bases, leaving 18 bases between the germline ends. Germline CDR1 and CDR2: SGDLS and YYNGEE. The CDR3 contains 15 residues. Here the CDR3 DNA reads TGTGCCAGCAGTTATACTCAGGGTGGGAGCACTGAAGCTTTCTTT. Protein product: CASSYTQGGSTEAFF. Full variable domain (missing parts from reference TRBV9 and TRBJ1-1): DSGVTQTPKHLITATGQRVTLRCSPRSGDLSVYWYQQSLDQGLQFLIQYYNGEERAKGNILERFSAQQFPDLHSELNLSSLELGDSALYFCASSYTQGGSTEAFFGQGTRLTVV.

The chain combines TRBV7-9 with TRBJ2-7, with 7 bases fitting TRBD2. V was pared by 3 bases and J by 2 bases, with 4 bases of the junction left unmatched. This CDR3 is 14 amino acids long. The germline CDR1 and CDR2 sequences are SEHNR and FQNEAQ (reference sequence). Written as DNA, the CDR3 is TGTGCCAGCAGCTTGGCGGGAGCTCCCTACGAGCAGTACTTC. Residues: CASSLAGAPYEQYF.

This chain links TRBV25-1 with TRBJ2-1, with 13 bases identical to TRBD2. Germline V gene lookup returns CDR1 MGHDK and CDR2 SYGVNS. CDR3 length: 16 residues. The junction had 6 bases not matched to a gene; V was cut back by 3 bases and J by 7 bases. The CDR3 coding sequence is TGTGCCAGCAGTGATTGGGGACTAGCGGGACGGAATGAGCAGTTCTTC. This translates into CASSDWGLAGRNEQFF.

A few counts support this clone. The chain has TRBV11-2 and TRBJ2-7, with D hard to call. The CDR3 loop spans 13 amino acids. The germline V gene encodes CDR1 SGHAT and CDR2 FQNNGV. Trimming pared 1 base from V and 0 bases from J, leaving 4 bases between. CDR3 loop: CASSLVYSYEQYF. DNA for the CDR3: TGTGCCAGCAGCTTAGTTTACTCCTACGAGCAGTACTTC.

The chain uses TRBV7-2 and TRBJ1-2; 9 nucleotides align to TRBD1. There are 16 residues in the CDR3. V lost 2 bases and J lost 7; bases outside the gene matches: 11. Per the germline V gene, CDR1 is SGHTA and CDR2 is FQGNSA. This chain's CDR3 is CASSLWTTGGPGGYTF. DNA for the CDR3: TGTGCCAGCAGCTTATGGACTACAGGGGGCCCAGGTGGCTACACCTTC.

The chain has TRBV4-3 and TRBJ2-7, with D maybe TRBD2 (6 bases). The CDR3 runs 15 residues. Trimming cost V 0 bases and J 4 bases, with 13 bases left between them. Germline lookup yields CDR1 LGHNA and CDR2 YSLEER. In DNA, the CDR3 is TGCGCCAGCAGCCAAGATAGGGCGGGATATTACGAGCAGTACTTC. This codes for CASSQDRAGYYEQYF.

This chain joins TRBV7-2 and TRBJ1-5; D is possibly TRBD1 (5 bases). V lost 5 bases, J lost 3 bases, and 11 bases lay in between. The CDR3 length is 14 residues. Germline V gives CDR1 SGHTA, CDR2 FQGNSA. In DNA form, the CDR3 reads TGTGCCAGCAGCGAGGGACTGACCAATCAGCCCCAGCATTTT. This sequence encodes CASSEGLTNQPQHF.

The CDR3 coding sequence is TGTGCCAGCAGCTTCCGACAGGGAGGTGGAAACACCATATATTTT. It codes for CASSFRQGGGNTIYF. The V gene is TRBV13, the J gene TRBJ1-3, with 7 bases lining up with TRBD1. V gave up 3 bases and J gave up 3 bases; unmatched junction bases: 5. This CDR3 has 15 amino acids. Germline CDR1 PRHDT, CDR2 FYEKMQ (reference sequence).

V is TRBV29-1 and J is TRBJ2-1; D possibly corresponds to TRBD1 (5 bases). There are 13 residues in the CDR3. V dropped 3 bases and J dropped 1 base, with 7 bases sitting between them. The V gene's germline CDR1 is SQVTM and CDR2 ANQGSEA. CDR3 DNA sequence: TGCAGCGTTGATAGGGGTTCCTACAATGAGCAGTTCTTC. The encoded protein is CSVDRGSYNEQFF.

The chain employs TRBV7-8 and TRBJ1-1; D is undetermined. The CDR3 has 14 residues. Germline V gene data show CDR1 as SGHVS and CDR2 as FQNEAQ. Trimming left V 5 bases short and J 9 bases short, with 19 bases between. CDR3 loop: CASSQLLGGSKAFF. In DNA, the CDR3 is TGTGCCAGCAGCCAACTTTTGGGAGGTTCTAAAGCTTTCTTT. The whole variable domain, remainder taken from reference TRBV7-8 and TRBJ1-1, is GAGVSQSPRYKVAKRGQDVALRCDPISGHVSLFWYQQALGQGPEFLTYFQNEAQLDKSGLPSDRFFAERPEGSVSTLKIQRTQQEDSAVYLCASSQLLGGSKAFFGQGTRLTVV.

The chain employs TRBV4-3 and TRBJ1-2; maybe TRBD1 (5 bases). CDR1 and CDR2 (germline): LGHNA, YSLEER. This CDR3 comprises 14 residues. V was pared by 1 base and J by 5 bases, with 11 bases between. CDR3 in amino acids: CASSQGGAAYGYTF. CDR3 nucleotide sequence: TGCGCCAGCAGCCAAGGCGGGGCGGCTTATGGCTACACCTTC.

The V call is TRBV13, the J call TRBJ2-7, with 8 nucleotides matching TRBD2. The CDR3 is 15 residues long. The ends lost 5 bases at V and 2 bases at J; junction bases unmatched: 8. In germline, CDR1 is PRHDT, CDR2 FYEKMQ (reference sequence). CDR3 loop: CASSGRLAMAYEQYF. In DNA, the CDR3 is TGTGCCAGCAGCGGACGACTAGCGATGGCCTACGAGCAGTACTTC.

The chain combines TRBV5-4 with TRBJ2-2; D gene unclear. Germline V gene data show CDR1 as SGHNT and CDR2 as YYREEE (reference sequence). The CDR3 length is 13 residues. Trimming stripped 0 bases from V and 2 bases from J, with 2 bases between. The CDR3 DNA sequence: TGTGCCAGCAGCTTGGCAAACACCGGGGAGCTGTTTTTT. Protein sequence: CASSLANTGELFF.

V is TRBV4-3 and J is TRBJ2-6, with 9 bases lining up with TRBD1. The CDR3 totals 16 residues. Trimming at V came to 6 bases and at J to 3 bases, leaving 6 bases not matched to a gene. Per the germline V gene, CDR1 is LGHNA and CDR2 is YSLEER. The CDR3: CASSEMGQGGANVLTF. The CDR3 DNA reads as TGCGCCAGCAGTGAAATGGGACAGGGTGGGGCCAACGTCCTGACTTTC.

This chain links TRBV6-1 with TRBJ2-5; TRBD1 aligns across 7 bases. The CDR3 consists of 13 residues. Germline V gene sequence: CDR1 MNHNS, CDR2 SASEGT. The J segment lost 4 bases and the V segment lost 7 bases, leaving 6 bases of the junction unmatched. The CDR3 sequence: CASNTGVSETQYF. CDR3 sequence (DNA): TGTGCCAGCAACACAGGGGTCTCAGAGACCCAGTACTTC.

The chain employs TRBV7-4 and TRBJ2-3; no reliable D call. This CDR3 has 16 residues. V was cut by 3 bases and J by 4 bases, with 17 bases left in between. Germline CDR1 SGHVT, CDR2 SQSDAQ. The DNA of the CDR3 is TGTGCCAGCAGCTTTATCAGCCTGTATCCCCCAGATACGCAGTATTTT. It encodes CASSFISLYPPDTQYF.